What follows are 20 T cell receptor beta chains derived from one specimen sequenced in a study of blood T cell repertoires in COVID-19. Assay used: immunoSEQ multiplex PCR; TCRdb lists only in-frame clones, some missing. The data show more than 250,000 clones, roughly 82% seen once. What was sequenced was peripheral blood. Every receptor here comes from a woman between 45 and 65 years old with acute or convalescent COVID-19.

The V and J genes are TRBV18 and TRBJ2-7; the match to TRBD2 covers 12 bases. CDR3 length equals 15 residues. The germline gives CDR1 KGHSH, CDR2 LQKENI. V gave up 3 bases and J gave up 5 bases; unmatched junction bases: 5. The CDR3, as DNA: TGTGCCAGCTCACCCCCTAGCGGGAGGGGGAACGAGCAGTACTTC. This sequence encodes CASSPPSGRGNEQYF.

In nucleotides, the CDR3 is TGTGCCAGCAGTTTATCTCACGGGGTCCCGCTCTCGAGAGATAATTCACCCCTCCACTTT. This translates into CASSLSHGVPLSRDNSPLHF. V is TRBV27 and J is TRBJ1-6; D gene unclear. The CDR3 length is 20 residues. CDR1 MNHEY and CDR2 SMNVEV come from the germline V gene (reference sequence). V shed 0 bases and J shed 5 bases, with 23 bases lying between them.

CDR3 nucleotide sequence: TGTGCCAGCAGTTATTCGGATAGCGGGATTCAGAGCTCCTACGAGCAGTACTTC. Encoded protein: CASSYSDSGIQSSYEQYF. V and J are TRBV6-2 or TRBV6-3 and TRBJ2-7; 8 nucleotides match TRBD2. Unmatched junction bases numbered 13, after V lost 3 bases and J lost 0 bases. This CDR3 spans 18 amino acids. Germline values: CDR1 MNHEY, CDR2 SVGEGT.

The V and J genes are TRBV27 and TRBJ1-5; D is undetermined. This CDR3 contains 15 residues. The germline CDR1 and CDR2 sequences are MNHEY and SMNVEV (reference sequence). Trimming stripped 6 bases from V and 0 bases from J, with 12 bases between. Here the CDR3 reads CASRNRVYSNQPQHF. The CDR3 nucleotides read TGTGCCAGCAGAAACAGAGTCTATAGCAATCAGCCCCAGCATTTT.

V gene TRBV5-6 combines with J gene TRBJ2-1, with 10 nucleotides matching TRBD2. J was trimmed by 3 bases and V by 0 bases; bases with no gene match: 3. Germline V gene sequence: CDR1 SGHDT, CDR2 YYEEEE. CDR3 length: 16 amino acids. The CDR3 nucleotides read TGTGCCAGCAGCTTGGCTGCTAGCGGGAGCTACAATGAGCAGTTCTTC. Its protein product is CASSLAASGSYNEQFF. Filled out from reference TRBV5-6 and TRBJ2-1, the complete variable domain reads DAGVTQSPTHLIKTRGQQVTLRCSPKSGHDTVSWYQQALGQGPQFIFQYYEEEERQRGNFPDRFSGHQFPNYSSELNVNALLLGDSALYLCASSLAASGSYNEQFFGPGTRLTVL.

This clone was seen only a few times. V and J are TRBV7-3 and TRBJ2-1; 11 bases align to TRBD2. Unmatched junction bases numbered 5, after V lost 5 bases and J lost 5 bases. CDR1 SGHTA and CDR2 FQGTGA come from the germline V gene. This CDR3 has 15 amino acids. CDR3 protein: CASSHGLAGNNEQFF. In DNA, the CDR3 is TGTGCCAGCAGCCACGGACTAGCGGGTAACAATGAGCAGTTCTTC.

The chain recombines TRBV29-1 with TRBJ2-5; TRBD2 might be the D (6 bases). CDR1 and CDR2 from the germline V gene are SQVTM and ANQGSEA. The ends were cut back, 2 bases at V and 2 bases at J, with 18 bases in the middle. The CDR3 loop spans 16 amino acids. The chain's CDR3 is CSVEWFGGERQETQYF. CDR3 nucleotides: TGCAGCGTTGAATGGTTTGGCGGGGAAAGGCAAGAGACCCAGTACTTC.

This clone was seen a single time. V gene TRBV7-2 combines with J gene TRBJ2-7; 7 positions match TRBD2. The CDR3 loop spans 15 amino acids. After removal of 1 base from V and 3 bases from J, the junction contained 6 bases not matched to a gene. CDR1 is SGHTA, CDR2 FQGNSA, per germline. The CDR3 coding sequence is TGTGCCAGCAGCTTAGTCGGTCCGGGAGGCTACGAGCAGTACTTC. This sequence encodes CASSLVGPGGYEQYF.

Notes on this clone: The same CDR3 can be traced to other DNA sequences in this sample. The chain links TRBV9 to TRBJ2-1; 14 positions match TRBD2. V dropped 0 bases and J dropped 9; count of bases not matched to a gene: 2. Per germline, CDR1 SGDLS and CDR2 YYNGEE. The CDR3 length is 15 residues. As DNA, the CDR3 is TGTGCCAGCAGCGTAGAGGGACTAGCGGGAGTTGAGCAGTTCTTC. Protein product: CASSVEGLAGVEQFF. The full variable domain, completed using reference TRBV9 and TRBJ2-1, is DSGVTQTPKHLITATGQRVTLRCSPRSGDLSVYWYQQSLDQGLQFLIQYYNGEERAKGNILERFSAQQFPDLHSELNLSSLELGDSALYFCASSVEGLAGVEQFFGPGTRLTVL.

The chain has TRBV30 and TRBJ2-7; 9 nucleotides match TRBD1. The CDR3 extends over 14 amino acids. The trim removed 3 bases at V and 6 bases at J, leaving 9 bases unmatched. Germline V lookup: CDR1 GTSNPN, CDR2 SVGIG (reference sequence). CDR3 protein: CAWSSGTGLFEQYF. CDR3 DNA: TGTGCCTGGAGCTCCGGGACAGGGCTTTTCGAGCAGTACTTC.

The chain joins TRBV7-6 to TRBJ2-7, with D perhaps TRBD1 (6 bases). This CDR3 spans 13 amino acids. Trimming removed 5 bases at V and 5 bases at J, with 13 bases between. The germline V gene encodes CDR1 SGHVS and CDR2 FNYEAQ. CDR3 residues: CASSLQTGNEQYF. The CDR3 nucleotides read TGTGCCAGCAGCCTCCAAACAGGGAACGAGCAGTACTTC. Full variable domain (missing parts from reference TRBV7-6 and TRBJ2-7): GAGVSQSPRYKVTKRGQDVALRCDPISGHVSLYWYRQALGQGPEFLTYFNYEAQQDKSGLPNDRFSAERPEGSISTLTIQRTEQRDSAMYRCASSLQTGNEQYFGPGTRLTVT.

The chain couples TRBV19 to TRBJ2-2, with 8 bases identical to TRBD2. V was pared by 6 bases and J by 7 bases, with 10 bases of the junction left unmatched. The CDR3 is 15 amino acids. Germline CDR1 reads LNHDA; CDR2 reads SQIVND (reference sequence). The chain's CDR3 is CASSRLARDGGELFF. The CDR3 DNA follows: TGTGCCAGTAGCCGACTAGCGAGAGACGGCGGGGAGCTGTTTTTT.

In its sample, this clone was seen once. The rearrangement joins TRBV18 to TRBJ2-2; 8 bases line up with TRBD1. This CDR3 contains 16 residues. V gave up 6 bases and J gave up 6 bases; unmatched junction bases: 12. Germline CDR1 and CDR2: KGHSH and LQKENI. The CDR3 DNA reads TGTGCCAGCTCTCGCGGTGACAGGGGAACGGCCGGGGAGCTGTTTTTT. Translation gives CASSRGDRGTAGELFF.

This sequence joins TRBV27 and TRBJ1-3; possible D gene TRBD1, 6 bases. Germline V lookup: CDR1 MNHEY, CDR2 SMNVEV (reference sequence). The CDR3 spans 13 residues. V lost 10 bases and J 2 bases, leaving 12 bases between the germline ends. The CDR3 DNA is TGTGCCACTTTGAACAGGGCTGGAAACACCATATATTTT. It yields the protein CATLNRAGNTIYF.

V usage is TRBV27 and J usage is TRBJ2-2; D perhaps matches TRBD2 (6 bases). From germline, CDR1 is MNHEY and CDR2 SMNVEV (reference sequence). This CDR3 contains 13 residues. With 3 bases removed from V and 7 bases from J, the gap between germline ends came to 9 bases. The CDR3 region is CASSFPGDGELFF. The CDR3 bases are TGTGCCAGCAGTTTTCCGGGGGACGGGGAGCTGTTTTTT.

The chain joins TRBV10-3 to TRBJ2-3, with 9 bases that match TRBD1. There are 18 residues in the CDR3. CDR1 is ENHRY and CDR2 is SYGVKD in the germline V gene. The trim removed 3 bases at V and 0 bases at J, leaving 10 bases unmatched. Written as DNA, the CDR3 is TGTGCCATCAGTGATTCCGGGACAGGGACCTCTAGCACAGATACGCAGTATTTT. This gives the protein CAISDSGTGTSSTDTQYF.

This clone turned up a few times. The V gene is TRBV1, the J gene TRBJ2-5; the table assigns TRBD2, which was not confirmed against the DNA. TRBV1 is annotated as a pseudogene. The CDR3 loop spans 18 amino acids. The CDR3 sequence: CTSSQDSPYKNHQETQYF. CDR3 nucleotides: TGCACCAGCAGCCAAGACTCCCCCTATAAAAATCACCAAGAGACCCAGTACTTC.

The chain recombines TRBV11-2 with TRBJ1-4, with TRBD1 matching over 7 bases. The germline CDR1 and CDR2 sequences are SGHAT and FQNNGV. The CDR3 loop spans 17 amino acids. Trimming removed 6 bases from V and 0 bases from J; junction bases left unmatched: 10. The chain's CDR3 is CASSNYRGIATNEKLFF. In nucleotides, the CDR3 is TGTGCCAGCAGTAATTACAGGGGAATTGCAACTAATGAAAAACTGTTTTTT.

The V gene is TRBV19, the J gene TRBJ2-1, with 12 bases identical to TRBD2. This CDR3 has 15 residues. V shed 3 bases, J shed 9 bases, and the junction held 6 bases outside the gene matches. Germline V gene sequence: CDR1 LNHDA, CDR2 SQIVND (reference sequence). CDR3 residues: CASSIWTSGNSEQFF. CDR3 nucleotides: TGTGCCAGTAGTATTTGGACTAGCGGGAATAGTGAGCAGTTCTTC.

The chain combines TRBV6-6 with TRBJ2-5, with D unresolved. V was trimmed by 7 bases and J by 5 bases, leaving 14 bases between them. There are 13 residues in the CDR3. CDR1 MNHNY and CDR2 SVGAGI come from the germline V gene (reference sequence). The CDR3 spells CASTKDGEETQYF. CDR3 DNA sequence: TGTGCCAGCACTAAAGACGGAGAGGAGACCCAGTACTTC.